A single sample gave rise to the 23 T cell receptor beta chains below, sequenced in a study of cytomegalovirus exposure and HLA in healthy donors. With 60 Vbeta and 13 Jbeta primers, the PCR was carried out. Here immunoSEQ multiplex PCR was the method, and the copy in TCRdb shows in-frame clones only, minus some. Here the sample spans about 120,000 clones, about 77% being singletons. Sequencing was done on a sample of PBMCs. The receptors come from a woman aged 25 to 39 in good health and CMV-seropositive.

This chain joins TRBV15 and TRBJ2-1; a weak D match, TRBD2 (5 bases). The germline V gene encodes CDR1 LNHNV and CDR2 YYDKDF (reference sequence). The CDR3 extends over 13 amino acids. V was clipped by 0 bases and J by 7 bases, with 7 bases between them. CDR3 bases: TGTGCCACCAGCAGAGATAGGAGGAATGAGCAGTTCTTC. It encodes CATSRDRRNEQFF.

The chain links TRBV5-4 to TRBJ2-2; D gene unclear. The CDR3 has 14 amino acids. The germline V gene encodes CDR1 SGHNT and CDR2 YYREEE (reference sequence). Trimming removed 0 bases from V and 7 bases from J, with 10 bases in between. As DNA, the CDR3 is TGTGCCAGCAGCTTGGGGCTGTCGGGCGGGGAGCTGTTTTTT. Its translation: CASSLGLSGGELFF.

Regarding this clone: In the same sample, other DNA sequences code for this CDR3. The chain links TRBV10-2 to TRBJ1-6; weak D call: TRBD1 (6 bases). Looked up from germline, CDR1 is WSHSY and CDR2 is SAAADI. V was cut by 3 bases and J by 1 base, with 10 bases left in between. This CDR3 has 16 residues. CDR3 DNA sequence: TGCGCCAGCAGTGACGGGGGGCAGTCCTATAATTCACCCCTCCACTTT. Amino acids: CASSDGGQSYNSPLHF.

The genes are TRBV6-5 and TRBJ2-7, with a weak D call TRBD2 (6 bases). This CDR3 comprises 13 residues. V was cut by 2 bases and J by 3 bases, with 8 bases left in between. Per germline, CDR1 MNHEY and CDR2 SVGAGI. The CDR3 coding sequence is TGTGCCAGCAGTTACCAGGGACTCTACGAGCAGTACTTC. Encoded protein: CASSYQGLYEQYF.

Here the CDR3 reads CASSSTGGLLAGELFF. For the CDR3, the DNA is TGTGCCAGCAGCTCGACAGGGGGCTTATTGGCCGGGGAGCTGTTTTTT. The chain carries TRBV7-3 and TRBJ2-2; TRBD1 matches at 10 bases. V lost 4 bases and J lost 6; bases outside the gene matches: 8. CDR3 length: 16 residues. Germline assignment: CDR1 SGHTA and CDR2 FQGTGA.

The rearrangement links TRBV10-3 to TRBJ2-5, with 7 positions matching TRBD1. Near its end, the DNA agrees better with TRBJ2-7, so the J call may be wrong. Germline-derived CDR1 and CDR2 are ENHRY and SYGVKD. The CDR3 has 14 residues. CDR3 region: CAITVKDRTDEQYF. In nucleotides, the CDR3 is TGTGCCATCACCGTGAAGGACAGGACGGACGAGCAGTACTTC.

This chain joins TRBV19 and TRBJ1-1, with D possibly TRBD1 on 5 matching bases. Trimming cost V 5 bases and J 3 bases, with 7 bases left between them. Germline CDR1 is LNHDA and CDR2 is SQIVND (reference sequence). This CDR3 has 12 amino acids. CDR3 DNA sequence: TGTGCCAGTAGTCCCAGGGACACTGAAGCTTTCTTT. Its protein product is CASSPRDTEAFF.

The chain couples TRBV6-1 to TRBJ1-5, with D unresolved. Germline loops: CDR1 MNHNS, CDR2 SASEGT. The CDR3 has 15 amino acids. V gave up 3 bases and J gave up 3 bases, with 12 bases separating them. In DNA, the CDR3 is TGTGCCAGCAGTGATGAACCAGGCGACAATCAGCCCCAGCATTTT. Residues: CASSDEPGDNQPQHF.

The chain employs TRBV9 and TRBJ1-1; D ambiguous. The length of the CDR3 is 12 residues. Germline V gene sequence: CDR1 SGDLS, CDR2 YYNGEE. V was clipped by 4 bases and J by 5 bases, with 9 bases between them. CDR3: CASSPRNTEAFF. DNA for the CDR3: TGTGCCAGCAGCCCCCGTAATACTGAAGCTTTCTTT.

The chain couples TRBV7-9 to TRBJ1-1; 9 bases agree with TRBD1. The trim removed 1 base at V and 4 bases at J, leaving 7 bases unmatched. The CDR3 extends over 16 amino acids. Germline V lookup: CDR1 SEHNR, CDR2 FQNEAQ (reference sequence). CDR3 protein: CASSLVWGQGSTEAFF. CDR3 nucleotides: TGTGCCAGCAGCTTAGTTTGGGGACAGGGCTCCACTGAAGCTTTCTTT.

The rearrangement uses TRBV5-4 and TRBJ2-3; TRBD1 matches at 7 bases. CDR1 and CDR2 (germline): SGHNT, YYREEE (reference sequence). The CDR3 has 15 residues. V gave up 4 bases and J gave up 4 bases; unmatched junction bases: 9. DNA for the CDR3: TGTGCCAGCAGCCCTGATAGGGGGCGAGCAGATACGCAGTATTTT. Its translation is CASSPDRGRADTQYF.

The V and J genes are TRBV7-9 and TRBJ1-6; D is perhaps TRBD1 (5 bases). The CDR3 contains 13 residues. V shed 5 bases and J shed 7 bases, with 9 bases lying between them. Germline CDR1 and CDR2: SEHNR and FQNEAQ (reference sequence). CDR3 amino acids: CASSQGMNSPLHF. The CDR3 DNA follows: TGTGCCAGCAGCCAGGGAATGAATTCACCCCTCCACTTT. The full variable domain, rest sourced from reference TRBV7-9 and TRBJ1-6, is DTGVSQNPRHKITKRGQNVTFRCDPISEHNRLYWYRQTLGQGPEFLTYFQNEAQLEKSRLLSDRFSAERPKGSFSTLEIQRTEQGDSAMYLCASSQGMNSPLHFGNGTRLTVT.

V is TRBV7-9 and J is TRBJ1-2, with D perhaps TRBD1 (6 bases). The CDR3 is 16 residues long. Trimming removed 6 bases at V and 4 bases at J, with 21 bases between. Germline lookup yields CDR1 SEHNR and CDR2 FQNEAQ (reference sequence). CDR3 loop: CASSPKLDSLFYGYTF. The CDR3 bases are TGTGCCAGCAGTCCCAAGCTGGACAGCCTTTTCTATGGCTACACCTTC.

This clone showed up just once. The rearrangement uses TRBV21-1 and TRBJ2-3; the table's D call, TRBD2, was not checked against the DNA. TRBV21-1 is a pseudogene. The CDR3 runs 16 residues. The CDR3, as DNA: TGTGCCAGCAGCAAAGCGGGCGGGGGATTCACAGATACGCAGTATTTT. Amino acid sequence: CASSKAGGGFTDTQYF.

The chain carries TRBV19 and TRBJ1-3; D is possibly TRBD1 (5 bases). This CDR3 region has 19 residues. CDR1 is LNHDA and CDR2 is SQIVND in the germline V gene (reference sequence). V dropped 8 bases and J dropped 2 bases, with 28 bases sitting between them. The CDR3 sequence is CASVTVGLGQGFTGNTIYF. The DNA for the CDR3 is TGTGCCAGTGTAACAGTGGGTCTGGGGCAGGGTTTCACTGGAAACACCATATATTTT.

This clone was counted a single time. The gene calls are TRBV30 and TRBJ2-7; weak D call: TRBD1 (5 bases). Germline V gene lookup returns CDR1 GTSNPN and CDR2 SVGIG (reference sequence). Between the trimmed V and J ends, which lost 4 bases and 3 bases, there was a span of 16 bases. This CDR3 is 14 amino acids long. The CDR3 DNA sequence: TGTGCCTGGACCGTAGGAGCAGGGAACTACGAGCAGTACTTC. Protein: CAWTVGAGNYEQYF.

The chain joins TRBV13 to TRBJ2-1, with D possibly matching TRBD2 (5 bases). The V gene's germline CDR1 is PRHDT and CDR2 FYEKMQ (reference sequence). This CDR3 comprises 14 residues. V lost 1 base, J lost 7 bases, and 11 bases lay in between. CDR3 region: CASSLVGGGNEQFF. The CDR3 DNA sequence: TGTGCCAGCAGCTTAGTAGGTGGAGGAAATGAGCAGTTCTTC.

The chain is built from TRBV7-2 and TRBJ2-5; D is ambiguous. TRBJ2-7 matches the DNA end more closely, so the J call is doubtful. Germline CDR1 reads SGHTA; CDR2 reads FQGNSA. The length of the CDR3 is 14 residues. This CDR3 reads CASSLAPGVYEQYF. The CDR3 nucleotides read TGTGCCAGCAGCTTAGCCCCAGGCGTCTACGAGCAGTACTTC.

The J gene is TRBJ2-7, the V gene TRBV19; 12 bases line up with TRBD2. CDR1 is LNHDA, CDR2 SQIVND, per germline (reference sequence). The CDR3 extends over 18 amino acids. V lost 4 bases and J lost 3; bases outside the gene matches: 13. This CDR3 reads CASSRQWTSGALGYEQYF. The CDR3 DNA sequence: TGTGCCAGTAGTAGACAGTGGACTAGCGGGGCCTTGGGCTACGAGCAGTACTTC.

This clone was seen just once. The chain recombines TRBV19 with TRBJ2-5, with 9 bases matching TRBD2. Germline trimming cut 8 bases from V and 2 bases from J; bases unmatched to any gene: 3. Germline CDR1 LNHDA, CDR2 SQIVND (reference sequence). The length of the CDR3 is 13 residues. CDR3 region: CASRTSVQETQYF. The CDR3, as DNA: TGTGCCAGTCGGACTAGCGTTCAAGAGACCCAGTACTTC.

The CDR3 region is CASQGAGDVNEQFF. In DNA, the CDR3 is TGTGCCAGTCAGGGTGCAGGGGACGTCAATGAGCAGTTCTTC. The chain carries TRBV19 and TRBJ2-1; maybe TRBD1 (6 bases). Germline V lookup: CDR1 LNHDA, CDR2 SQIVND (reference sequence). This CDR3 has 14 amino acids. Trimming shortened V by 8 bases and J by 6 bases, and 17 bases separated the two germline ends.

The chain's CDR3 is CASTTGQGGYEQYF. The CDR3 DNA follows: TGTGCCAGCACCACAGGACAGGGAGGGTACGAGCAGTACTTC. The V and J genes are TRBV4-2 and TRBJ2-7, with a weak D call TRBD1 (8 bases). Trimming took 7 bases from V and 4 from J, leaving 17 bases between them. The CDR3 is 14 residues long. Per germline, CDR1 LGHNA and CDR2 YNFKEQ.

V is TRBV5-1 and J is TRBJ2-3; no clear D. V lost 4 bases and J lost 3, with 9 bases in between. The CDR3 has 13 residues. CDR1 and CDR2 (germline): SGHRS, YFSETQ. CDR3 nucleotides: TGCGCCAGCAGCGAGGCTTCGACAGATACGCAGTATTTT. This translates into CASSEASTDTQYF.